This record concerns one T cell receptor beta chain sequence. Its antigen is still unknown. The data were obtained in a study of T cells in localized non-small cell lung cancer. The assay was immunoSEQ multiplex PCR, and TCRdb's table has in-frame clones only and misses some. The sample contains some 25,000 clones, approximately 90% of which appear only once. Regarding the study as a whole: Uninvolved adjacent lung, not tumor, had the highest T cell clonality. Those with higher blood T cell density had longer overall survival. Sequencing involved a lone tumor region, leaving heterogeneity possible. Appearing in adjacent lung were a median about 60 of the top 100 tumor clones.

The receptor comes from a female donor at least 60 years old with stage II squamous cell lung carcinoma. Source: peripheral blood, taken before any cancer treatment.

CDR3: CASSIVGTGAYNEQFF. The CDR3 DNA reads TGTGCCAGTAGTATAGTAGGGACAGGGGCTTACAATGAGCAGTTCTTC. This chain uses TRBV19 with TRBJ2-1, with 10 bases aligning to TRBD1. The CDR3 runs to 16 residues. From germline, CDR1 is LNHDA and CDR2 SQIVND (reference sequence). The V gene end was trimmed by 1 base and the J gene end by 4 bases; junction bases not matched to a gene: 4. The full variable domain, rest sourced from reference TRBV19 and TRBJ2-1, is DGGITQSPKYLFRKEGQNVTLSCEQNLNHDAMYWYRQDPGQGLRLIYYSQIVNDFQKGDIAEGYSVSREKKESFPLTVTSAQKNPTAFYLCASSIVGTGAYNEQFFGPGTRLTVL.